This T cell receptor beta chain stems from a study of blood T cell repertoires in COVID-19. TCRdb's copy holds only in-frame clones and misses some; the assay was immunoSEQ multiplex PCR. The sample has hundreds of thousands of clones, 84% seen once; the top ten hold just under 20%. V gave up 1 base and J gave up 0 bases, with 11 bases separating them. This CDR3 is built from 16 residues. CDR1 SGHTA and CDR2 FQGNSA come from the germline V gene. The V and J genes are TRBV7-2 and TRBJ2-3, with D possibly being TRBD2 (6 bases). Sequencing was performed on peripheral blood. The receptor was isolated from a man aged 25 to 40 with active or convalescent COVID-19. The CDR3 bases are TGTGCCAGCAGCTTAGTCGGCGGGATAAGCACAGATACGCAGTATTTT. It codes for CASSLVGGISTDTQYF.